The 11 T cell receptor beta chains below come from one sample, sequenced in a study of T-cell reconstitution after alpha-beta-depleted transplantation in children. Unique molecular identifiers were incorporated during preparation of the TCRbeta library. MiXCR, applied by TCRdb to the PCR reads, yields one record per CDR3 protein. The table records 200,000 to 250,000 distinct CDR3 sequences, 9.5% to 13% of them present only once. The input for sequencing was PBMCs, taken before TCRalphabeta/CD19-depleted stem cell transplant. These receptors originate from a child under two years old with acute myeloid leukemia, due to receive a stem cell transplant.

The rearrangement uses TRBV2 and TRBJ2-1; D possibly uses TRBD1 or TRBD2 (5 bases each). Germline lookup yields CDR1 SNHLY and CDR2 FYNNEI. The CDR3 runs 13 residues. Trimming removed 6 bases at V and 5 bases at J, with 11 bases between. The CDR3 DNA reads as TGTGCCAGCAGCTGGGACCCAAACAATGAGCAGTTCTTC. It specifies CASSWDPNNEQFF.

This clonotype was seen many times. This chain's CDR3 is CASTLAGDVNEQFF. The CDR3 DNA follows: TGTGCCAGTACCCTAGCGGGAGACGTGAATGAGCAGTTCTTC. The genes are TRBV19 and TRBJ2-1, with 10 bases identical to TRBD2. V lost 7 bases and J lost 7; bases outside the gene matches: 7. Germline lookup yields CDR1 LNHDA and CDR2 SQIVND (reference sequence). The CDR3 has 14 amino acids.

Ten or more counts support this clonotype. The genes are TRBV7-6 and TRBJ2-3, with 12 bases matching TRBD2. With 6 bases clipped from V and 7 bases from J, the junction kept 5 bases outside the gene matches. Per germline, CDR1 SGHVS and CDR2 FNYEAQ. CDR3 length equals 14 residues. CDR3 DNA sequence: TGTGCCAGCAGTCGGACTAGCGGGGCTTATACGCAGTATTTT. It is translated as CASSRTSGAYTQYF.

The rearrangement uses TRBV5-1 and TRBJ2-4; D gene ambiguous. Between the trimmed V and J ends, which lost 0 bases and 6 bases, there was a span of 13 bases. Germline lookup yields CDR1 SGHRS and CDR2 YFSETQ. The CDR3 runs to 15 residues. CDR3 amino acids: CASSLELYGVNIQYF. CDR3 sequence (DNA): TGCGCCAGCAGCTTGGAACTATATGGGGTAAACATTCAGTACTTC.

V usage is TRBV14 and J usage is TRBJ2-7, with D possibly TRBD1 on 6 matching bases. This CDR3 comprises 15 residues. Germline CDR1 SGHDN, CDR2 FVKESK. V was shortened by 2 bases and J by 7 bases, with 18 bases between the two germline ends. CDR3 bases: TGTGCCAGCAGCCAATATCAGGGGAAAATGGGGGAGCAGTACTTC. Its protein product is CASSQYQGKMGEQYF.

The table lists this clonotype with many counts. The rearrangement links TRBV20-1 to TRBJ1-1; no definite D call. The CDR3 runs 14 residues. Germline CDR1 reads DFQATT; CDR2 reads SNEGSKA (reference sequence). Trimming stripped 1 base from V and 0 bases from J, with 9 bases between. The CDR3 DNA sequence: TGCAGTGCTAGAGTCCCTGCCTTGAACACTGAAGCTTTCTTT. Its translation: CSARVPALNTEAFF.

This clonotype was seen at least ten times. The chain is built from TRBV24-1 and TRBJ1-2, with D unclear. This CDR3 is 13 amino acids long. Per germline, CDR1 KGHDR and CDR2 SFDVKD. Trimming took off 2 bases at V and 5 bases at J, with 8 bases between the two ends. DNA for the CDR3: TGTGCCACCAGTGATTCGATAAGTTATGGCTACACCTTC. Its translation: CATSDSISYGYTF.

This clonotype was picked up many times. The rearrangement joins TRBV20-1 to TRBJ1-1, with D maybe TRBD1 (5 bases). CDR3 size: 15 residues. Between the trimmed V and J ends, which lost 3 bases and 0 bases, there was a span of 14 bases. Germline loops: CDR1 DFQATT, CDR2 SNEGSKA (reference sequence). The CDR3 sequence is CSASRTGNVNTEAFF. CDR3 nucleotide sequence: TGCAGTGCTAGCCGAACAGGAAACGTGAACACTGAAGCTTTCTTT.

As for this clonotype: A much larger clone lies one base from this, so it may be a read error. This sequence joins TRBV20-1 and TRBJ2-1; D is undetermined. This CDR3 comprises 13 residues. The germline gives CDR1 DFQATT, CDR2 SNEGSKA (reference sequence). The CDR3 DNA is TGCAGTGTTGGTCTCGGACCCACCAATGAGCAGCTCTTC. It is translated as CSVGLGPTNEQLF.

There are many counts of this clonotype. V gene TRBV20-1 combines with J gene TRBJ2-3; 8 nucleotides line up with TRBD2. Trimming at V came to 3 bases and at J to 6 bases, leaving 14 bases not matched to a gene. The germline CDR1 and CDR2 sequences are DFQATT and SNEGSKA (reference sequence). The CDR3 runs 16 residues. CDR3 in amino acids: CSARDRGLAGGDTQYF. The CDR3 DNA reads TGCAGTGCTAGGGACCGCGGACTAGCCGGAGGGGATACGCAGTATTTT.

There are many counts of this clonotype. The rearrangement links TRBV20-1 to TRBJ1-1, with 8 bases that match TRBD1. The germline V gene has CDR1 DFQATT and CDR2 SNEGSKA (reference sequence). J was trimmed by 4 bases and V by 1 base; bases with no gene match: 5. CDR3 size: 14 residues. The DNA of the CDR3 is TGCAGTGCTAGAGTTACAGGGGGGATCACTGAAGCTTTCTTT. Translation gives CSARVTGGITEAFF.